Following are 13 T cell receptor beta chains from one sample sequenced in a study of cytotoxic CD8 clonotypes in ibrutinib-treated CLL. Sequencing used immunoSEQ multiplex PCR; TCRdb keeps in-frame clones, though not all of them. The data contain 150,000 to 250,000 clones, 55% to 85% of them singletons. The material sequenced was PBMCs, taken after 24 months of ibrutinib treatment. Every receptor here comes from a human donor with chronic lymphocytic leukemia.

The chain combines TRBV15 with TRBJ2-7; D is unresolved. The CDR3 is 15 amino acids. Germline V gene data show CDR1 as LNHNV and CDR2 as YYDKDF (reference sequence). V gave up 1 base and J gave up 5 bases, with 15 bases separating them. CDR3 nucleotides: TGTGCCACCAGCAGAGGGCCCCCGGGCCGCAACGAGCAGTACTTC. Its translation is CATSRGPPGRNEQYF.

This chain uses TRBV14 with TRBJ2-2, with unresolved D. Germline assignment: CDR1 SGHDN and CDR2 FVKESK. The CDR3 extends over 11 amino acids. Trimming removed 1 base at V and 8 bases at J, with 2 bases between. CDR3 DNA sequence: TGTGCCAGCAGCCAAGTAGGGGAGCTGTTTTTT. The encoded protein is CASSQVGELFF.

The genes are TRBV7-2 and TRBJ2-3; either TRBD1 or TRBD2 may fit D (5 bases each). The CDR3 loop spans 14 amino acids. Germline loops: CDR1 SGHTA, CDR2 FQGNSA. V lost 3 bases and J 4 bases, leaving 11 bases between the germline ends. The CDR3 DNA reads TGTGCCAGCAGCTTGGGGACCACAGCAGATACGCAGTATTTT. As protein: CASSLGTTADTQYF.

At least ten counts were recorded for this clone. The chain has TRBV4-3 and TRBJ1-5; D not resolved. V was shortened by 6 bases and J by 4 bases, with 10 bases between the two germline ends. Germline loops: CDR1 LGHNA, CDR2 YSLEER. This CDR3 is built from 13 residues. The CDR3 nucleotides are TGCGCCAGCAGTAACATTCCAAATCAGCCCCAGCATTTT. Translated, it gives CASSNIPNQPQHF.

V usage is TRBV5-1 and J usage is TRBJ2-3, with a weak D call TRBD2 (6 bases). The germline gives CDR1 SGHRS, CDR2 YFSETQ. The ends were cut back, 6 bases at V and 5 bases at J, with 25 bases in the middle. The CDR3 is made up of 17 amino acids. Here the CDR3 reads CASTGGGSRGDGDTQYF. CDR3 bases: TGCGCCAGCACCGGTGGAGGGAGCCGAGGAGATGGAGATACGCAGTATTTT.

This clone was recorded a few times. V gene TRBV30 combines with J gene TRBJ1-2; no firm D call. The V gene's germline CDR1 is GTSNPN and CDR2 SVGIG (reference sequence). The CDR3 runs to 13 residues. V was pared by 4 bases and J by 8 bases, with 17 bases between. CDR3 DNA: TGTGCCTGGACGGATTACGATAAACCCGGCTACACCTTC. Translating gives CAWTDYDKPGYTF.

The chain uses TRBV15 and TRBJ2-5; 7 nucleotides line up with TRBD2. Germline V gene sequence: CDR1 LNHNV, CDR2 YYDKDF (reference sequence). J lost 5 bases, V lost 2 bases, and 8 bases had no gene match. This CDR3 is 15 amino acids long. This chain's CDR3 is CATSRPIAGIETQYF. The CDR3 nucleotides read TGTGCCACCAGCAGACCAATAGCGGGTATCGAGACCCAGTACTTC.

J is TRBJ1-2 and V is TRBV13; maybe TRBD1 (5 bases). This CDR3 comprises 12 residues. Germline V gene lookup returns CDR1 PRHDT and CDR2 FYEKMQ (reference sequence). V shed 6 bases and J shed 8 bases, with 13 bases lying between them. CDR3 nucleotide sequence: TGTGCCAGCAGTTTTACAGGACGAGGCTACACCTTC. Protein sequence: CASSFTGRGYTF.

This rearrangement joins TRBV28 to TRBJ1-1, with D hard to call. V shed 3 bases and J shed 8 bases, with 10 bases lying between them. This CDR3 has 12 residues. Germline V gives CDR1 MDHEN, CDR2 SYDVKM. The CDR3 DNA is TGTGCCAGCAGTTTTCCAACGTTAGAAGCTTTCTTT. Protein product: CASSFPTLEAFF.

The chain links TRBV6-6 to TRBJ2-1, with 12 bases that match TRBD2. Trimming removed 6 bases from V and 6 bases from J; junction bases left unmatched: 9. CDR1 and CDR2 from the germline V gene are MNHNY and SVGAGI (reference sequence). This CDR3 has 16 amino acids. The CDR3 DNA is TGTGCCAGCAGGCGACTAGCGGGAGCGAGAGGCAATGAGCAGTTCTTC. Translation gives CASRRLAGARGNEQFF.

This chain links TRBV18 with TRBJ2-7; 13 bases are shared with TRBD2. Germline values: CDR1 KGHSH, CDR2 LQKENI. The CDR3 length is 15 residues. The ends lost 2 bases at V and 7 bases at J; junction bases unmatched: 5. Written as DNA, the CDR3 is TGTGCCAGCTCACCAGCGACTAGCGGGAGGTATGAGCAGTACTTC. Translated, it gives CASSPATSGRYEQYF.

CDR3 in DNA: TGTGCCAGCAGCTTAGGGTTAGCGGGAGGACTCCAGGAGCAGTTCTTC. This sequence encodes CASSLGLAGGLQEQFF. V is TRBV7-6 and J is TRBJ2-1, with 10 positions matching TRBD2. The ends lost 1 base at V and 10 bases at J; junction bases unmatched: 10. The V gene's germline CDR1 is SGHVS and CDR2 FNYEAQ. The CDR3 sequence is 16 residues long.

The rearrangement uses TRBV15 and TRBJ2-1; the D call may be TRBD1 or TRBD2 (5 bases each). This CDR3 comprises 16 residues. The V end lost 3 bases, the J end lost 0 bases, and 12 bases lay between the germline ends. In germline, CDR1 is LNHNV, CDR2 YYDKDF (reference sequence). The CDR3: CATSSWDLISYNEQFF. For the CDR3, the DNA is TGTGCCACCAGCAGTTGGGACCTGATCTCCTACAATGAGCAGTTCTTC. Complete variable domain (other parts from reference TRBV15 and TRBJ2-1): DAMVIQNPRYQVTQFGKPVTLSCSQTLNHNVMYWYQQKSSQAPKLLFHYYDKDFNNEADTPDNFQSRRPNTSFCFLDIRSPGLGDTAMYLCATSSWDLISYNEQFFGPGTRLTVL.